What follows describes a single T cell receptor beta chain. The antigen is not known. The data were taken from a study of blood T cells in healthy people across ages. Study-wide points: Investigators viewed diversity estimates from one million T cells as underestimates, the study reported.

Combining a sample-barcoded 5' primer with a J-beta primer mix, a second PCR ran for roughly 7 to 12 cycles. TCRdb called the 5' RACE reads again in MiXCR, with one record for every CDR3 protein. The data contain roughly 1,300,000 distinct CDR3 sequences, approximately 59% of them singletons. J gave up 4 bases and V 3 bases, and 2 bases lay outside the gene matches. The CDR3 contains 13 residues. Germline V CDR1 and CDR2: KGHSH, LQKENI. Extraction yielded at least 6 micrograms of total RNA per sample. The genes are TRBV18 and TRBJ1-1, with 7 bases lining up with TRBD1. Sample: blood. This TCR came from a man between 18 and 29 years old in good health. The CDR3 reads CASSPNRGTEAFF. The DNA for the CDR3 is TGTGCCAGCTCACCTAACAGGGGCACTGAAGCTTTCTTT.